Below, 26 T cell receptor beta chains from the same sample are listed, as sequenced in a study of CD8+ T cells in alopecia areata. RNA, once extracted, was reverse transcribed into cDNA for use as the sequencing template. Profiled with immunoSEQ multiplex PCR; TCRdb holds only in-frame clones, not every one. The data hold some 130,000 clones, with around 49% observed a single time. The starting material was CD8+ T cells sorted from blood, obtained at week 0. These receptors were obtained from a human donor with alopecia areata.

The CDR3: CSVEVSRSYEQYF. CDR3 in DNA: TGCAGCGTTGAAGTGTCCAGGTCCTACGAGCAGTACTTC. The chain has TRBV29-1 and TRBJ2-5; the D is unclear. Judging by the DNA end, TRBJ2-7 fits better; the J call may be wrong. The CDR3 runs to 13 residues. Germline lookup yields CDR1 SQVTM and CDR2 ANQGSEA.

This sequence joins TRBV27 and TRBJ2-3; D remains unclear. Germline CDR1 and CDR2: MNHEY and SMNVEV (reference sequence). The germline V and J ends were trimmed by 6 bases and 0 bases, with 4 bases remaining between them. The CDR3 consists of 12 residues. CDR3 sequence reads: CASSPSTDTQYF. In DNA form, the CDR3 reads TGTGCCAGCAGCCCCAGCACAGATACGCAGTATTTT.

This clone came up a few times. J is TRBJ1-2 and V is TRBV5-6; D is perhaps TRBD1 (6 bases). Germline lookup yields CDR1 SGHDT and CDR2 YYEEEE. The ends were cut back, 4 bases at V and 4 bases at J, with 11 bases in the middle. The CDR3 spans 13 residues. In nucleotides, the CDR3 is TGTGCCAGCAGCCTAGGGGGTATCTATGGCTACACCTTC. Protein product: CASSLGGIYGYTF. Combining the CDR3 with reference TRBV5-6 and TRBJ1-2 gives the whole variable domain DAGVTQSPTHLIKTRGQQVTLRCSPKSGHDTVSWYQQALGQGPQFIFQYYEEEERQRGNFPDRFSGHQFPNYSSELNVNALLLGDSALYLCASSLGGIYGYTFGSGTRLTVV.

The chain is built from TRBV29-1 and TRBJ2-5; the match to TRBD2 covers 11 bases. Per germline, CDR1 SQVTM and CDR2 ANQGSEA. The V and J ends lost 4 bases and 5 bases, in that order; junction bases with no gene match: 9. The CDR3 is 15 amino acids. CDR3 nucleotides: TGCAGCGTTGGCCCTAGCGGGGGGCTGTTGGAGACCCAGTACTTC. It is translated as CSVGPSGGLLETQYF.

There are a few counts of this clone. V is TRBV29-1 and J is TRBJ2-3; D is undetermined. The V and J ends lost 6 bases and 7 bases respectively, with 17 bases between them. Germline CDR1 reads SQVTM; CDR2 reads ANQGSEA. The length of the CDR3 is 13 residues. CDR3 loop: CSVQDIVINTQYF. In DNA form, the CDR3 reads TGCAGCGTCCAAGACATAGTGATTAATACGCAGTATTTT.

The genes are TRBV7-8 and TRBJ1-3; 9 bases line up with TRBD1. The CDR3 totals 15 residues. Germline V lookup: CDR1 SGHVS, CDR2 FQNEAQ. The V and J ends lost 1 base and 8 bases, in that order; junction bases with no gene match: 6. For the CDR3, the DNA is TGTGCCAGCAGCTTAGGGACAGGGGAGTCCTACACCATATATTTT. This sequence encodes CASSLGTGESYTIYF.

Only a few counts were recorded for this clone. The rearrangement links TRBV5-4 to TRBJ1-2, with 8 bases that match TRBD1. J gave up 5 bases and V 4 bases, and 10 bases lay outside the gene matches. From germline, CDR1 is SGHNT and CDR2 YYREEE (reference sequence). The CDR3 has 15 amino acids. In nucleotides, the CDR3 is TGTGCCAGCAGCGAGCTTACAGGGGGAGATTATGGCTACACCTTC. Its protein is CASSELTGGDYGYTF. Based on the CDR3 plus reference TRBV5-4 and TRBJ1-2, the full variable domain is ETGVTQSPTHLIKTRGQQVTLRCSSQSGHNTVSWYQQALGQGPQFIFQYYREEENGRGNFPPRFSGLQFPNYSSELNVNALELDDSALYLCASSELTGGDYGYTFGSGTRLTVV.

The CDR3 nucleotides read TGTGCCAGCAGTTACCCGGACCGAGTGAACACTGAAGCTTTCTTT. Translation gives CASSYPDRVNTEAFF. V is TRBV6-6 and J is TRBJ1-1; no firm D call. The length of the CDR3 is 15 residues. Trimming removed 2 bases from V and 0 bases from J, with 10 bases in between. Per germline, CDR1 MNHNY and CDR2 SVGAGI (reference sequence).

Note on this clone: Other nucleotide sequences from this sample produce the same CDR3. The chain is built from TRBV27 and TRBJ2-2, with a possible D match to TRBD2 (7 bases). V was clipped by 3 bases and J by 6 bases, with 11 bases between them. CDR3 length: 14 residues. Germline-derived CDR1 and CDR2 are MNHEY and SMNVEV (reference sequence). The DNA of the CDR3 is TGTGCCAGCAGTTTTTTGGGGGGGCCCGGGGAGCTGTTTTTT. It codes for CASSFLGGPGELFF.

The chain couples TRBV6-1 to TRBJ2-5; D remains ambiguous. Looked up from germline, CDR1 is MNHNS and CDR2 is SASEGT. The CDR3 has 15 amino acids. Trimming took 0 bases from V and 5 from J, leaving 13 bases between them. Written as DNA, the CDR3 is TGTGCCAGCAGTGAAGCGCTAACAGAGGAGGAGACCCAGTACTTC. It translates to CASSEALTEEETQYF.

Only a few counts were recorded for this clone. The gene calls are TRBV4-1 and TRBJ2-7; 9 nucleotides agree with TRBD2. V lost 2 bases to trimming and J lost 6 bases; unmatched junction nucleotides: 5. Germline V gene sequence: CDR1 MGHRA, CDR2 YSYEKL. The CDR3 extends over 14 amino acids. For the CDR3, the DNA is TGCGCCAGCAGCCAACGTCGGACTAGCGTCGAGCAGTACTTC. Its protein product is CASSQRRTSVEQYF.

V usage is TRBV13 and J usage is TRBJ2-7; D is unclear. The CDR3 length is 13 residues. Germline CDR1 reads PRHDT; CDR2 reads FYEKMQ (reference sequence). Trimming left V 1 base short and J 2 bases short, with 6 bases between. CDR3 sequence reads: CASSLDGAYEQYF. CDR3 nucleotides: TGTGCCAGCAGCTTAGACGGAGCCTACGAGCAGTACTTC.

This clone showed up just a few times. The V call is TRBV7-8, the J call TRBJ2-2; a possible D gene is TRBD2 (6 bases). V lost 4 bases, J lost 4 bases, and 22 bases lay in between. Germline assignment: CDR1 SGHVS and CDR2 FQNEAQ. The CDR3 extends over 18 amino acids. CDR3: CASSSRDGSPGGTGELFF. The CDR3 nucleotides are TGTGCCAGCAGCTCCCGCGACGGCAGCCCCGGGGGCACCGGGGAGCTGTTTTTT.

This chain uses TRBV5-4 with TRBJ2-7; TRBD1 agrees at 9 bases. V shed 4 bases and J 4 bases; nucleotides not matched to a gene: 6. Germline CDR1 and CDR2: SGHNT and YYREEE (reference sequence). The length of the CDR3 is 14 residues. This chain's CDR3 is CASSPTGGGYEQYF. The CDR3 coding sequence is TGTGCCAGCAGCCCTACAGGGGGCGGGTACGAGCAGTACTTC.

This clone is judged medium-sized (0.01 to 0.1%). V and J are TRBV5-1 and TRBJ2-1, with D unresolved. The V and J ends lost 1 base and 0 bases respectively, with 11 bases between them. The CDR3 spans 16 residues. Germline V gene lookup returns CDR1 SGHRS and CDR2 YFSETQ. In DNA form, the CDR3 reads TGCGCCAGCAGCTTGAAGCGCGATAGCTCCTACAATGAGCAGTTCTTC. It encodes CASSLKRDSSYNEQFF.

This clone was counted between two and nine times. The chain uses TRBV7-9 and TRBJ2-7, with D perhaps matching TRBD2 (6 bases). V was trimmed by 4 bases and J by 0 bases, leaving 7 bases between them. Germline V gives CDR1 SEHNR, CDR2 FQNEAQ (reference sequence). The CDR3 is 13 residues long. The DNA of the CDR3 is TGTGCCAGCAGCTCTAGCGTCTCCTACGAGCAGTACTTC. It yields the protein CASSSSVSYEQYF.

This chain links TRBV4-3 with TRBJ2-7, with 8 bases aligning to TRBD2. CDR3 length equals 15 residues. The junction had 3 bases not matched to a gene; V was cut back by 1 base and J by 1 base. In germline, CDR1 is LGHNA, CDR2 YSLEER. CDR3 residues: CASSQGAGASYEQYF. Written as DNA, the CDR3 is TGCGCCAGCAGCCAAGGAGCGGGGGCATCCTACGAGCAGTACTTC.

V usage is TRBV2 and J usage is TRBJ1-1, with unresolved D. The CDR3 sequence is 11 residues long. Trimming took off 3 bases at V and 7 bases at J, with 6 bases between the two ends. Germline values: CDR1 SNHLY, CDR2 FYNNEI. Here the CDR3 reads CASSEMFEAFF. In nucleotides, the CDR3 is TGTGCCAGCAGTGAGATGTTTGAAGCTTTCTTT.

The genes are TRBV6-5 and TRBJ2-1, with 10 positions matching TRBD1. V lost 6 bases and J lost 9; bases outside the gene matches: 11. Germline values: CDR1 MNHEY, CDR2 SVGAGI. The CDR3 contains 15 residues. The CDR3 here is CASSYVGTGAGEQFF. CDR3 DNA: TGTGCCAGCAGCTATGTTGGGACAGGGGCGGGTGAGCAGTTCTTC.

The gene calls are TRBV19 and TRBJ2-1, with 7 nucleotides matching TRBD1. Trimming at V came to 9 bases and at J to 6 bases, leaving 2 bases not matched to a gene. CDR1 and CDR2 (germline): LNHDA, SQIVND (reference sequence). The CDR3 totals 11 residues. CDR3 in amino acids: CASGQANEQFF. The DNA of the CDR3 is TGTGCCAGCGGACAGGCCAATGAGCAGTTCTTC.

The V call is TRBV2, the J call TRBJ2-1, with D tentatively TRBD2 (6 bases). The CDR3 is made up of 14 amino acids. V dropped 5 bases and J dropped 3 bases, with 11 bases sitting between them. CDR1 and CDR2 (germline): SNHLY, FYNNEI. The CDR3 region has the DNA TGTGCCAGCAGTACCGGGACTCACTACAATGAGCAGTTCTTC. Translated: CASSTGTHYNEQFF.

The chain has TRBV7-9 and TRBJ2-5, with D possibly TRBD2 on 5 matching bases. Gene TRBJ2-7 matches the end of the DNA better, so the J call may be wrong. From germline, CDR1 is SEHNR and CDR2 FQNEAQ (reference sequence). The CDR3 has 14 amino acids. The chain's CDR3 is CASSAGREPYEQYF. The CDR3 nucleotides are TGTGCCAGCAGCGCGGGCCGCGAACCCTACGAGCAGTACTTC.

The chain employs TRBV29-1 and TRBJ1-2; 8 positions agree with TRBD1. J lost 0 bases, V lost 3 bases, and 15 bases had no gene match. The germline V gene has CDR1 SQVTM and CDR2 ANQGSEA. The CDR3 runs 18 residues. The CDR3 DNA reads TGCAGCGTTGATTCGCTACGGACAGGGCCTCGTGCTAACTATGGCTACACCTTC. It encodes CSVDSLRTGPRANYGYTF. Combining the CDR3 with reference TRBV29-1 and TRBJ1-2 gives the whole variable domain SAVISQKPSRDICQRGTSLTIQCQVDSQVTMMFWYRQQPGQSLTLIATANQGSEATYESGFVIDKFPISRPNLTFSTLTVSNMSPEDSSIYLCSVDSLRTGPRANYGYTFGSGTRLTVV.

This chain connects TRBV27 to TRBJ1-6; the D gene is possibly TRBD1 (6 bases). The germline V gene has CDR1 MNHEY and CDR2 SMNVEV (reference sequence). Trimming took 6 bases from V and 5 from J, leaving 11 bases between them. The CDR3 loop spans 14 amino acids. The CDR3 coding sequence is TGTGCCAGCAGGCAACAGGGAAATAATTCACCCCTCCACTTT. As protein: CASRQQGNNSPLHF.

This clone came up a few times. The chain carries TRBV19 and TRBJ1-5, with 7 bases aligning to TRBD1. The CDR3 is 17 residues long. Germline V gives CDR1 LNHDA, CDR2 SQIVND (reference sequence). With V trimmed by 5 bases and J by 5 bases, 15 bases remained unmatched. The CDR3 bases are TGTGCCAGTAGTTCCTGGTCAGGGACAGAAGTGGATCAGCCCCAGCATTTT. Protein sequence: CASSSWSGTEVDQPQHF.

V and J are TRBV2 and TRBJ2-3, with a weak D call TRBD2 (5 bases). There are 14 residues in the CDR3. The V end was cut by 6 bases, the J end by 0 bases, with 10 bases between. CDR1 and CDR2 from the germline V gene are SNHLY and FYNNEI. CDR3 DNA: TGTGCCAGCAGCGGGGAAACTAGCACAGATACGCAGTATTTT. Translating it yields CASSGETSTDTQYF.